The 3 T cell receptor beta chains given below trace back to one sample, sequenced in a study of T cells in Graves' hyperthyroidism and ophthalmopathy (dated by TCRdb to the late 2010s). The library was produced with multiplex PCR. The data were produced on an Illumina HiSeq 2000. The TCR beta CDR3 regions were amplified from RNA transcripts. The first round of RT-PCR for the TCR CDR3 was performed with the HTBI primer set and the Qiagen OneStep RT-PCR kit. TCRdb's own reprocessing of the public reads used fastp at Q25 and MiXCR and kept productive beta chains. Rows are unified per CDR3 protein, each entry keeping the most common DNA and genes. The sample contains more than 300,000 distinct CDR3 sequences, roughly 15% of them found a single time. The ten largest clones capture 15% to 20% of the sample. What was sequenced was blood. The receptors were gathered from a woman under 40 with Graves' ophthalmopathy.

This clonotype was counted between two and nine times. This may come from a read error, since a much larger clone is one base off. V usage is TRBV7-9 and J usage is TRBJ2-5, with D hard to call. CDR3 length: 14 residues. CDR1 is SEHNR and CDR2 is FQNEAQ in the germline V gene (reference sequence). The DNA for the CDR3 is TGTGCCAGCAGCTCTAGTCCGGTTCAAGAGGCCCAGTACTTC. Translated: CASSSSPVQEAQYF.

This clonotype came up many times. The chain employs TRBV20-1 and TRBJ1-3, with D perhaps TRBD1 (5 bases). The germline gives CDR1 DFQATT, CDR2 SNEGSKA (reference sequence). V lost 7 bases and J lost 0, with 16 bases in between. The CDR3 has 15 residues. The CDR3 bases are TGCAGTGGGTTATTGGGCAGGGTCTCTGGAAACACCATATATTTT. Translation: CSGLLGRVSGNTIYF.

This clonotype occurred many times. The CDR3 sequence is CASRGGPRGTEAFF. CDR3 coding DNA: TGTGCCAGCAGGGGGGGGCCTCGAGGGACTGAAGCTTTCTTT. V is TRBV2 and J is TRBJ1-1; weak D call: TRBD1 (6 bases). CDR1 and CDR2 from the germline V gene are SNHLY and FYNNEI. The CDR3 covers 14 residues. V was clipped by 6 bases and J by 5 bases, with 16 bases between them.